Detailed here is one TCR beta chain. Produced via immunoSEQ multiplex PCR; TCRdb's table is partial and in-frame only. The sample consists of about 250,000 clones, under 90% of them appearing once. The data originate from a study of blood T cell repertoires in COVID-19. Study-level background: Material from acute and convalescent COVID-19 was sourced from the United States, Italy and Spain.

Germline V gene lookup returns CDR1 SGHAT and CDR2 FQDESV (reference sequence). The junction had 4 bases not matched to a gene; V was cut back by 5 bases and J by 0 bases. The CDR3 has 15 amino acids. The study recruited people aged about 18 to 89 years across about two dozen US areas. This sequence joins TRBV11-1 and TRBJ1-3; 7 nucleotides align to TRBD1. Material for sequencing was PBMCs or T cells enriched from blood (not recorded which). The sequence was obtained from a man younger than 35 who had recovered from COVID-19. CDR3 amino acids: CASSPDRSSGNTIYF. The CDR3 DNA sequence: TGTGCCAGCAGCCCGGACAGGTCCTCTGGAAACACCATATATTTT.